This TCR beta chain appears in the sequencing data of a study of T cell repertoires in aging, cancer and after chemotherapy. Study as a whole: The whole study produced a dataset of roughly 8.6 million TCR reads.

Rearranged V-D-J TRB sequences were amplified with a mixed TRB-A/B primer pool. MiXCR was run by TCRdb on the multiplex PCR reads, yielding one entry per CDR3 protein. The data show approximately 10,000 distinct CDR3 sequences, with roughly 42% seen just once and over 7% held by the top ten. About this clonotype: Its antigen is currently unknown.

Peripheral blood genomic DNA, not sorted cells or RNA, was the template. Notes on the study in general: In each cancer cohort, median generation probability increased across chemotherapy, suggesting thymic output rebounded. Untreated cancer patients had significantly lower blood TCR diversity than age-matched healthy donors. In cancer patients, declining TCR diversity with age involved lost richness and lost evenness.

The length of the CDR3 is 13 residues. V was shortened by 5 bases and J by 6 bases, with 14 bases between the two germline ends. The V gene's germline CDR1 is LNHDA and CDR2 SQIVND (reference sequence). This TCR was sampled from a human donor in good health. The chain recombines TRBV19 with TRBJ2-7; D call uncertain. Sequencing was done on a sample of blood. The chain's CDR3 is CASSGPNRREQYF. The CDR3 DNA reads TGTGCCAGTAGTGGCCCTAACCGACGCGAGCAGTACTTC.